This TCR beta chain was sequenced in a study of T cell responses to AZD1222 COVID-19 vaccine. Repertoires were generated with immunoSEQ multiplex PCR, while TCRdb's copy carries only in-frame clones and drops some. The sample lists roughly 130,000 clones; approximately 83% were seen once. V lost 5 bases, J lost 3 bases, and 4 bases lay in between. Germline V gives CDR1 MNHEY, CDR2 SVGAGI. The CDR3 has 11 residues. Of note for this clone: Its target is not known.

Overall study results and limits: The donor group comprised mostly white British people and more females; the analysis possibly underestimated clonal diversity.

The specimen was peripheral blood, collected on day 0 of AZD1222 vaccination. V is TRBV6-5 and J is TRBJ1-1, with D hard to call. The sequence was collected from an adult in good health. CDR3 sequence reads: CASSQYTEAFF. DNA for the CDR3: TGTGCCAGCAGTCAGTACACTGAAGCTTTCTTT.